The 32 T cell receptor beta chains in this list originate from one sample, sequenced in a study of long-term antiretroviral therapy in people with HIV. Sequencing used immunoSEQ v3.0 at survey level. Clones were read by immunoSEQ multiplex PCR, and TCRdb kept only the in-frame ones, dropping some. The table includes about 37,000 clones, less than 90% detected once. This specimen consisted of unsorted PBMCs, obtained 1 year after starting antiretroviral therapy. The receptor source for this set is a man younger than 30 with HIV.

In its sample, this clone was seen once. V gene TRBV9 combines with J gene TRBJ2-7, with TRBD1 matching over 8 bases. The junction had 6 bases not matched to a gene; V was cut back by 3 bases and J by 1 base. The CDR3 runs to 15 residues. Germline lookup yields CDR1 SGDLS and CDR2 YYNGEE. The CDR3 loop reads CASSGGTGPSYEQYF. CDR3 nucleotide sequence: TGTGCCAGCAGCGGCGGGACAGGTCCTTCCTACGAGCAGTACTTC.

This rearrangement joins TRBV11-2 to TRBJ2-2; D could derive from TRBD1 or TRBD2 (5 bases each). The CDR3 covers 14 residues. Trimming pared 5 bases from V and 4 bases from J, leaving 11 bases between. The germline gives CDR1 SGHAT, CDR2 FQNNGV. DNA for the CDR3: TGTGCCAGCAGCCCCGGGACCACCACCGGGGAGCTGTTTTTT. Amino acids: CASSPGTTTGELFF.

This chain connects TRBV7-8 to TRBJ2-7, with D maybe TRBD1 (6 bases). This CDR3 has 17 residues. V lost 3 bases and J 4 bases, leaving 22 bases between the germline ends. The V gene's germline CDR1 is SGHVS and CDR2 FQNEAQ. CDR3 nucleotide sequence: TGTGCCAGCAGCTTTGGGGGAACAGGGCAACTAGGGTACGAGCAGTACTTC. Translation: CASSFGGTGQLGYEQYF.

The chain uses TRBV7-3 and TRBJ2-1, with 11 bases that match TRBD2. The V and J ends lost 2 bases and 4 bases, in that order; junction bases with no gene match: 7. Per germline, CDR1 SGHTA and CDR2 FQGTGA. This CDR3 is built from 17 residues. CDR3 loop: CASSLAGTSGKYNEQFF. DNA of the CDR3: TGTGCCAGCAGCTTAGCGGGGACTAGCGGAAAGTACAATGAGCAGTTCTTC.

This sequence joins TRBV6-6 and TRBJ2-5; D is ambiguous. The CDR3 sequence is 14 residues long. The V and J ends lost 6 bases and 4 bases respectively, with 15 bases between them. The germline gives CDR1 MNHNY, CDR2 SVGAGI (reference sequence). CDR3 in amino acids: CASSRAASAETQYF. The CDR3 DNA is TGTGCCAGCAGCCGGGCTGCCTCGGCAGAGACCCAGTACTTC.

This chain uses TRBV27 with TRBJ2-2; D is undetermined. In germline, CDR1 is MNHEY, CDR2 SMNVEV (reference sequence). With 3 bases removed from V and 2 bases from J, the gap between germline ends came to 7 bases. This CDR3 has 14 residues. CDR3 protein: CASSFRGNTGELFF. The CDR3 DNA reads TGTGCCAGCAGTTTCCGCGGAAACACCGGGGAGCTGTTTTTT.

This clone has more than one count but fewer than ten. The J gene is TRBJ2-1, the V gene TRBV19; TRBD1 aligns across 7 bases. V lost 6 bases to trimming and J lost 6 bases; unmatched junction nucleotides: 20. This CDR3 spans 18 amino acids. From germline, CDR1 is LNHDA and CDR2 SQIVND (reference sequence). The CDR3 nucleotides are TGTGCCAGTAGCCGGGACAGTGGATTTGCAGGCCCTAGCAATGAGCAGTTCTTC. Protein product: CASSRDSGFAGPSNEQFF.

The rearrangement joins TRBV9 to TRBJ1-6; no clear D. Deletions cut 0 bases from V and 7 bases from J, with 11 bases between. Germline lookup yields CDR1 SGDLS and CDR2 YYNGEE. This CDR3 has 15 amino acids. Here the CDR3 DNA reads TGTGCCAGCAGCGTAGGGGATCGTGTGAATTCACCCCTCCACTTT. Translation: CASSVGDRVNSPLHF. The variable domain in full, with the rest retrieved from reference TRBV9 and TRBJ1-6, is DSGVTQTPKHLITATGQRVTLRCSPRSGDLSVYWYQQSLDQGLQFLIQYYNGEERAKGNILERFSAQQFPDLHSELNLSSLELGDSALYFCASSVGDRVNSPLHFGNGTRLTVT.

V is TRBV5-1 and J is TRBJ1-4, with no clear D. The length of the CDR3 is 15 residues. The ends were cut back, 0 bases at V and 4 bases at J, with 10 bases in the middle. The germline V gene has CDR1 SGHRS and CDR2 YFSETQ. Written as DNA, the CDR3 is TGCGCCAGCAGCTTGGTGGGCGGGAATAATGAAAAACTGTTTTTT. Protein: CASSLVGGNNEKLFF.

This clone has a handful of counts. CDR3 sequence reads: CASSENPGVLQPQHF. CDR3 nucleotides: TGTGCCAGCAGCGAAAATCCAGGGGTCCTTCAGCCCCAGCATTTT. This chain joins TRBV5-4 and TRBJ1-5, with TRBD1 as a possible D gene (6 bases). The length of the CDR3 is 15 residues. Germline CDR1 and CDR2: SGHNT and YYREEE (reference sequence). Trimming stripped 4 bases from V and 6 bases from J, with 17 bases between. The variable domain in full, with the rest retrieved from reference TRBV5-4 and TRBJ1-5, is ETGVTQSPTHLIKTRGQQVTLRCSSQSGHNTVSWYQQALGQGPQFIFQYYREEENGRGNFPPRFSGLQFPNYSSELNVNALELDDSALYLCASSENPGVLQPQHFGDGTRLSIL.

The CDR3, as DNA: TGTGCCAGCAGCCCGAGAATGGAGGAAAGCTATGGCTACACCTTC. Its protein product is CASSPRMEESYGYTF. The chain joins TRBV9 to TRBJ1-2; D not certain. This CDR3 spans 15 amino acids. Trimming cost V 4 bases and J 4 bases, with 17 bases left between them. Germline loops: CDR1 SGDLS, CDR2 YYNGEE.

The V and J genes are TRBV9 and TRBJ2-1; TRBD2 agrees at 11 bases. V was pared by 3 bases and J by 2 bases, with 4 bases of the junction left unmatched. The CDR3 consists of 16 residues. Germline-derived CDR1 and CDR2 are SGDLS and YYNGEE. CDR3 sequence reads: CASSGSGRDPYNEQFF. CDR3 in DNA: TGTGCCAGCAGCGGTAGCGGGAGGGACCCCTACAATGAGCAGTTCTTC.

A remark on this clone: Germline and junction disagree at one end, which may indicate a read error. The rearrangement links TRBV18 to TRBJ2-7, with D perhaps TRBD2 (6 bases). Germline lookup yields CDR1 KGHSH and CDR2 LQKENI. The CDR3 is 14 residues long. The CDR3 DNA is TGTGCCAGCTCTCCACCGGGACTCAGCTACGAGCAGTACTTC. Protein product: CASSPPGLSYEQYF.

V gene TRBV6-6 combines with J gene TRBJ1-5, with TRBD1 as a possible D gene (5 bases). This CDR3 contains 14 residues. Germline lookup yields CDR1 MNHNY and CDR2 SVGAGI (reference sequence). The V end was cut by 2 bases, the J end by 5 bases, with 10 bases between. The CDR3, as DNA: TGTGCCAGCAGTTACCTTGGGGGGGATCAGCCCCAGCATTTT. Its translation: CASSYLGGDQPQHF.

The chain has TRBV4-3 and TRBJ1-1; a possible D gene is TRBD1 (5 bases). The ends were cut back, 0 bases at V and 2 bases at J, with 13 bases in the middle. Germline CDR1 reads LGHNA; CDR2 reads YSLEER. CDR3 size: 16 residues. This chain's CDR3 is CASSQDYEGINTEAFF. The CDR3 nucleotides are TGCGCCAGCAGCCAAGATTACGAGGGGATTAACACTGAAGCTTTCTTT.

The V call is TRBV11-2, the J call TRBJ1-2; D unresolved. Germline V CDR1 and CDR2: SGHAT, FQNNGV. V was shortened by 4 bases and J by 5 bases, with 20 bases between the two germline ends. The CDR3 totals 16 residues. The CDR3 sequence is CASSSSSRSSLYGYTF. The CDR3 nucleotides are TGTGCCAGCAGCTCCAGCTCCAGATCCTCATTATATGGCTACACCTTC.

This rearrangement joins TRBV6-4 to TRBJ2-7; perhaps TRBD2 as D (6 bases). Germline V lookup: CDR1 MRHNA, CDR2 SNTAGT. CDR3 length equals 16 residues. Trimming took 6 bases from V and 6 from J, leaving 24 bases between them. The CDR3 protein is CASRPDRLIVGGEQYF. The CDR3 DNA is TGTGCCAGCAGGCCCGACCGACTGATAGTGGGGGGCGAGCAGTACTTC.

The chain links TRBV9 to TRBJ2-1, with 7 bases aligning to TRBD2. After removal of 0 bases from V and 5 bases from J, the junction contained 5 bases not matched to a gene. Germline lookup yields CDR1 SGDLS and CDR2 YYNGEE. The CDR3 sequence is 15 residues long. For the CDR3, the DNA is TGTGCCAGCAGCGTAGTGCCAGCGGGAAACAATGAGCAGTTCTTC. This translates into CASSVVPAGNNEQFF.

CDR3 in amino acids: CSVEGRDETDTQYF. The CDR3 DNA reads as TGCAGCGTTGAAGGAAGGGACGAGACAGATACGCAGTATTTT. This rearrangement joins TRBV29-1 to TRBJ2-3, with D perhaps matching TRBD1 or TRBD2 (5 bases each). Trimming took off 1 base at V and 3 bases at J, with 11 bases between the two ends. This CDR3 contains 14 residues. Germline V gives CDR1 SQVTM, CDR2 ANQGSEA.

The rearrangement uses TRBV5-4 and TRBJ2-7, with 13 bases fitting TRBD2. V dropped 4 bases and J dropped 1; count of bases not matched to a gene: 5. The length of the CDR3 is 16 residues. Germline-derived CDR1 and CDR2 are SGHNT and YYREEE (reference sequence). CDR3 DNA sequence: TGTGCCAGCAGCAAGGGACTAGCGGGGACTTCCTACGAGCAGTACTTC. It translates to CASSKGLAGTSYEQYF. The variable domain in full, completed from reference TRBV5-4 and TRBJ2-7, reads ETGVTQSPTHLIKTRGQQVTLRCSSQSGHNTVSWYQQALGQGPQFIFQYYREEENGRGNFPPRFSGLQFPNYSSELNVNALELDDSALYLCASSKGLAGTSYEQYFGPGTRLTVT.

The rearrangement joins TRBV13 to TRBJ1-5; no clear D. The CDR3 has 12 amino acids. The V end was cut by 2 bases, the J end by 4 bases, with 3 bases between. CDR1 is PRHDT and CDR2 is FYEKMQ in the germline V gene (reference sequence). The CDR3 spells CASSLRNQPQHF. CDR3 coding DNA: TGTGCCAGCAGCTTACGGAATCAGCCCCAGCATTTT.

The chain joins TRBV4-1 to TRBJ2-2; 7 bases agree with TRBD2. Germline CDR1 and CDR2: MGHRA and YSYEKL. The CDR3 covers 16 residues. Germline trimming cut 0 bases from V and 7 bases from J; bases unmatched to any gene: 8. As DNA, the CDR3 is TGCGCCAGCAGCCAAGAGCGGGCGGGAGCAGGCGGGGAGCTGTTTTTT. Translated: CASSQERAGAGGELFF.

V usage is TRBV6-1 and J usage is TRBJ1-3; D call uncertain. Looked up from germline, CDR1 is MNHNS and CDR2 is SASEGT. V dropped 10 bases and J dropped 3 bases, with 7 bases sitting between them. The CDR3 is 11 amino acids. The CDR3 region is CAIGRGNTIYF. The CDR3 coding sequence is TGTGCCATCGGACGTGGAAACACCATATATTTT.

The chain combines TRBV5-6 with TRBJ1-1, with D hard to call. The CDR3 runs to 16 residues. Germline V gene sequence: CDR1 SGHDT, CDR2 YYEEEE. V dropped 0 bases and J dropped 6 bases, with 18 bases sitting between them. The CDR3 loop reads CASSLGLPAKWPEAFF. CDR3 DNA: TGTGCCAGCAGCTTGGGCTTGCCCGCCAAATGGCCTGAAGCTTTCTTT.

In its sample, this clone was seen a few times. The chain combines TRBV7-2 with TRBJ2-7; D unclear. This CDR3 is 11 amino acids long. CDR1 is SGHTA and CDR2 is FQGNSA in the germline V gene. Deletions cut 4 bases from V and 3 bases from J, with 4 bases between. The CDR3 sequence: CASSYDYEQYF. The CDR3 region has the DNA TGTGCCAGCAGCTATGACTACGAGCAGTACTTC. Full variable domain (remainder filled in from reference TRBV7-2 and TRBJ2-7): GAGVSQSPSNKVTEKGKDVELRCDPISGHTALYWYRQSLGQGLEFLIYFQGNSAPDKSGLPSDRFSAERTGGSVSTLTIQRTQQEDSAVYLCASSYDYEQYFGPGTRLTVT.

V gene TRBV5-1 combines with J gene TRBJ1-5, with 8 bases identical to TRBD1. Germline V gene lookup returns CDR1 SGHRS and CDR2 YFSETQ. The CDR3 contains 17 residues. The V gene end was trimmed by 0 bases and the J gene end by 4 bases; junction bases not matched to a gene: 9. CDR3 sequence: CASSLVPGTGGNQPQHF. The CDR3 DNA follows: TGCGCCAGCAGCTTGGTGCCCGGGACAGGAGGAAATCAGCCCCAGCATTTT.

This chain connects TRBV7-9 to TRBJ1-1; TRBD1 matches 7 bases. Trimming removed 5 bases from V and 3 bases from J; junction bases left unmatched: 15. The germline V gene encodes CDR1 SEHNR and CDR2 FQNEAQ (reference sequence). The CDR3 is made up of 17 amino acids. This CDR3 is CASSLFPTGRKDTEAFF. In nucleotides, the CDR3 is TGTGCCAGCAGCCTATTCCCGACAGGGAGGAAGGACACTGAAGCTTTCTTT.

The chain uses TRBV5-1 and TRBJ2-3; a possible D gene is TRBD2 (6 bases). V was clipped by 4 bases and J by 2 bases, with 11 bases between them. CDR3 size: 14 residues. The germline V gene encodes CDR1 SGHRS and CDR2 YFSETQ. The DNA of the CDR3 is TGCGCCAGCAGCCGGGGACTTCCCACAGATACGCAGTATTTT. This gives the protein CASSRGLPTDTQYF.

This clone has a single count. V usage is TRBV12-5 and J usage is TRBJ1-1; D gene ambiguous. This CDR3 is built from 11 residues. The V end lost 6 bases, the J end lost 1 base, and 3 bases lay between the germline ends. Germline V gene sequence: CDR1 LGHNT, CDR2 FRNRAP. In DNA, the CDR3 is TGTGCTAGTGGGTGGAACACTGAAGCTTTCTTT. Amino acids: CASGWNTEAFF.

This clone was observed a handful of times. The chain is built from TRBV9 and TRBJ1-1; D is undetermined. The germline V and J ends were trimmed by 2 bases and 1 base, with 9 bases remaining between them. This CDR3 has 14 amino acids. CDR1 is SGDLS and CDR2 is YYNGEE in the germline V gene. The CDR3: CASSVLDGNTEAFF. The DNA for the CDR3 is TGTGCCAGCAGCGTCCTTGATGGGAACACTGAAGCTTTCTTT. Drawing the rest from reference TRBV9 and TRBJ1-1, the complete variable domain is DSGVTQTPKHLITATGQRVTLRCSPRSGDLSVYWYQQSLDQGLQFLIQYYNGEERAKGNILERFSAQQFPDLHSELNLSSLELGDSALYFCASSVLDGNTEAFFGQGTRLTVV.

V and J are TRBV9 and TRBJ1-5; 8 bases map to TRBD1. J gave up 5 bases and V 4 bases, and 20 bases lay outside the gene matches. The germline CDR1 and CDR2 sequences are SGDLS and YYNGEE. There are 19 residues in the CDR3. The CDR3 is CASSPPSPGTGSVDQPQHF. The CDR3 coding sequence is TGTGCCAGCAGCCCCCCAAGTCCCGGGACAGGTTCAGTGGATCAGCCCCAGCATTTT.

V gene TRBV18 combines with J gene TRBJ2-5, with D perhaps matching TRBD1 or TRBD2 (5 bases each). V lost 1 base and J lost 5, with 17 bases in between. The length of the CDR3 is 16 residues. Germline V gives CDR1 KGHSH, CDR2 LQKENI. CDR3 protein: CASSPLDSFRRETQYF. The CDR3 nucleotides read TGTGCCAGCTCACCACTCGACAGCTTTAGGAGGGAGACCCAGTACTTC.